Below are 15 T cell receptor beta chains sequenced from a single sample in a study of T cell responses to AZD1222 COVID-19 vaccine. TCRdb's copy holds only in-frame clones and misses some; the assay was immunoSEQ multiplex PCR. The sample contains 120,000 to 150,000 clones, 80% to 95% of which appear only once. Specimen: peripheral blood, collected on day 0 of AZD1222 vaccination. These receptors were obtained from an adult in good health.

The chain carries TRBV28 and TRBJ2-1, with 8 bases lining up with TRBD2. V trimming: 5 bases; J trimming: 0 bases; junction bases outside the gene matches: 9. The CDR3 has 17 amino acids. CDR1 is MDHEN and CDR2 is SYDVKM in the germline V gene. CDR3 protein: CASSPSGLAGSYNEQFF. CDR3 DNA: TGTGCCAGCAGTCCCTCCGGTCTAGCGGGCTCCTACAATGAGCAGTTCTTC. Together with reference TRBV28 and TRBJ2-1, the CDR3 gives the full variable domain: DVKVTQSSRYLVKRTGEKVFLECVQDMDHENMFWYRQDPGLGLRLIYFSYDVKMKEKGDIPEGYSVSREKKERFSLILESASTNQTSMYLCASSPSGLAGSYNEQFFGPGTRLTVL.

This chain connects TRBV6-1 to TRBJ2-1; 10 nucleotides agree with TRBD2. The ends lost 1 base at V and 2 bases at J; junction bases unmatched: 5. This CDR3 has 17 amino acids. CDR1 and CDR2 from the germline V gene are MNHNS and SASEGT. In nucleotides, the CDR3 is TGTGCCAGCAGTGAAGGTAGCGGGGGGACCGCCTACAATGAGCAGTTCTTC. It encodes CASSEGSGGTAYNEQFF.

In this sample, this clone turned up once. J is TRBJ1-3 and V is TRBV6-4, with 7 nucleotides matching TRBD1. The CDR3 loop spans 17 amino acids. J was trimmed by 0 bases and V by 4 bases; bases with no gene match: 9. Germline V gene lookup returns CDR1 MRHNA and CDR2 SNTAGT. Here the CDR3 DNA reads TGTGCCAGCAGTGGGGAAGGGACAGTACACTCTGGAAACACCATATATTTT. Amino acid sequence: CASSGEGTVHSGNTIYF.

The chain couples TRBV5-4 to TRBJ1-2, with D perhaps matching TRBD1 (5 bases). V was shortened by 1 base and J by 9 bases, with 13 bases between the two germline ends. Germline loops: CDR1 SGHNT, CDR2 YYREEE (reference sequence). CDR3 length: 13 amino acids. CDR3 bases: TGTGCCAGCAGCTTGTTGGGACCTCTTAGCTACACCTTC. It is translated as CASSLLGPLSYTF.

J is TRBJ2-3 and V is TRBV5-8; the match to TRBD2 covers 7 bases. The germline gives CDR1 SGHTS, CDR2 YDEGEE. The CDR3 spans 15 residues. The J segment lost 3 bases and the V segment lost 7 bases, leaving 11 bases of the junction unmatched. The CDR3 DNA reads TGTGCCAGCCAAGTCGGGGGGTTACAGACAGATACGCAGTATTTT. It specifies CASQVGGLQTDTQYF.

The CDR3 here is CASSVASDPSQYF. The CDR3 DNA is TGTGCCAGCAGCGTAGCCAGTGACCCATCGCAGTATTTT. The chain combines TRBV9 with TRBJ2-3; no clear D gene. The CDR3 loop spans 13 amino acids. V was shortened by 0 bases and J by 10 bases, with 12 bases between the two germline ends. Germline CDR1 reads SGDLS; CDR2 reads YYNGEE.

This clone was seen a few times. CDR3 region: CASRDTPMNTEAFF. The CDR3 nucleotides are TGTGCCAGCAGGGACACGCCGATGAACACTGAAGCTTTCTTT. V usage is TRBV5-5 and J usage is TRBJ1-1; D perhaps matches TRBD1 (5 bases). V dropped 5 bases and J dropped 0 bases, with 11 bases sitting between them. The CDR3 has 14 residues. Germline values: CDR1 SGHKS, CDR2 YYEKEE (reference sequence).

DNA for the CDR3: TGTGCCAGCAGCACTGGGGGACAGCTTAACTATGGCTACACCTTC. Protein: CASSTGGQLNYGYTF. V is TRBV28 and J is TRBJ1-2; TRBD1 matches at 7 bases. CDR1 is MDHEN, CDR2 SYDVKM, per germline. J lost 1 base, V lost 6 bases, and 8 bases had no gene match. CDR3 size: 15 residues.

The chain joins TRBV2 to TRBJ1-1; D is possibly TRBD1 (6 bases). CDR1 and CDR2 from the germline V gene are SNHLY and FYNNEI. The CDR3 loop spans 13 amino acids. Trimming removed 4 bases at V and 4 bases at J, with 10 bases between. The CDR3 sequence is CASSGRTVTEAFF. The CDR3 DNA reads as TGTGCCAGCAGTGGGAGGACAGTCACTGAAGCTTTCTTT.

This chain links TRBV28 with TRBJ1-1; D ambiguous. CDR1 MDHEN and CDR2 SYDVKM come from the germline V gene. This CDR3 comprises 11 residues. The V and J ends lost 8 bases and 1 base respectively, with 5 bases between them. This chain's CDR3 is CASQENTEAFF. DNA of the CDR3: TGTGCCAGCCAAGAGAACACTGAAGCTTTCTTT.

The chain is built from TRBV2 and TRBJ1-1; the D gene is possibly TRBD1 (5 bases). This CDR3 is 17 amino acids long. Germline values: CDR1 SNHLY, CDR2 FYNNEI. With 7 bases removed from V and 0 bases from J, the gap between germline ends came to 21 bases. CDR3 DNA: TGTGCCAGCAAGAAAAACCCAGGGACGTTCATGAACACTGAAGCTTTCTTT. Amino acid sequence: CASKKNPGTFMNTEAFF.

The chain carries TRBV21-1 and TRBJ1-3. TRBV21-1 is annotated as a pseudogene. The CDR3 covers 19 residues. The CDR3 nucleotides are TGTGCCAGCCCCCTACCATACCTCAAGAGCCCCCTCTCTGGAAACACCATATATTTT. It specifies CASPLPYLKSPLSGNTIYF.

The genes are TRBV6-5 and TRBJ1-2; TRBD1 matches 10 bases. Germline-derived CDR1 and CDR2 are MNHEY and SVGAGI. J lost 5 bases, V lost 6 bases, and 6 bases had no gene match. This CDR3 spans 14 amino acids. The CDR3 DNA reads as TGTGCCAGCAGGCCATCGGACAGGGGGTATGGCTACACCTTC. Its protein is CASRPSDRGYGYTF.

V is TRBV28 and J is TRBJ1-2, with D possibly TRBD1 on 5 matching bases. The CDR3 spans 17 residues. Germline CDR1 is MDHEN and CDR2 is SYDVKM. The V gene lost 2 bases and the J gene lost 3 bases, with 19 bases spanning the gap. This chain's CDR3 is CASSLGAAFGVDYGYTF. The CDR3 DNA follows: TGTGCCAGCAGTTTAGGGGCTGCCTTCGGGGTGGACTATGGCTACACCTTC.

This chain joins TRBV7-7 and TRBJ2-7; TRBD1 aligns across 7 bases. Germline V gene lookup returns CDR1 SSHAT and CDR2 FNYEAQ (reference sequence). J lost 6 bases, V lost 1 base, and 9 bases had no gene match. There are 15 residues in the CDR3. The CDR3 is CASSLGSQGEGEQYF. CDR3 nucleotide sequence: TGTGCCAGCAGCTTAGGCAGCCAGGGGGAAGGCGAGCAGTACTTC.